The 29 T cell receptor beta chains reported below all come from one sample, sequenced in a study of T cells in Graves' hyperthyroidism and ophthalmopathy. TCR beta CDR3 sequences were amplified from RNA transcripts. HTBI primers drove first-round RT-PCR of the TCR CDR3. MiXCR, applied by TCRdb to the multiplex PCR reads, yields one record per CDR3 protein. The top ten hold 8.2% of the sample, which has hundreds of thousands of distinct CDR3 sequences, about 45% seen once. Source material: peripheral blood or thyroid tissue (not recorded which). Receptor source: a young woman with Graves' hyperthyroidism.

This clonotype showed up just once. The CDR3 sequence: CASRTRGEKLFF. DNA of the CDR3: TGTGCCAGCCGCACGCGCGGTGAAAAACTGTTTTTT. This chain uses TRBV6-6 with TRBJ1-4, with unresolved D. The germline V and J ends were trimmed by 8 bases and 7 bases, with 11 bases remaining between them. Germline assignment: CDR1 MNHNY and CDR2 SVGAGI (reference sequence). There are 12 residues in the CDR3.

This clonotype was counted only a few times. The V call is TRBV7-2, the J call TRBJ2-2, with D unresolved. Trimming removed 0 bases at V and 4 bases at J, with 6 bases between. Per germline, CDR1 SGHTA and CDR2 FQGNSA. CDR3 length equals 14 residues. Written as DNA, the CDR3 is TGTGCCAGCAGCTTAGCAGACGGCACCGGGGAGCTGTTTTTT. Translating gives CASSLADGTGELFF.

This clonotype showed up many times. The CDR3 loop reads CATSDASGKETQYF. Here the CDR3 DNA reads TGTGCCACCAGTGACGCTAGCGGGAAAGAGACCCAGTACTTC. The rearrangement links TRBV24-1 to TRBJ2-5; TRBD2 aligns across 9 bases. With 4 bases clipped from V and 3 bases from J, the junction kept 2 bases outside the gene matches. The CDR3 totals 14 residues. Germline assignment: CDR1 KGHDR and CDR2 SFDVKD.

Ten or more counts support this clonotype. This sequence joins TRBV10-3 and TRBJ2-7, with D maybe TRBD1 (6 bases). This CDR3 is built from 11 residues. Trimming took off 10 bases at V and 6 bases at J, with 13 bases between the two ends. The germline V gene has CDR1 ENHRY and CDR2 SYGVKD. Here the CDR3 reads CASNSGAEQYF. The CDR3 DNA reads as TGTGCCAGTAACTCAGGGGCCGAGCAGTACTTC.

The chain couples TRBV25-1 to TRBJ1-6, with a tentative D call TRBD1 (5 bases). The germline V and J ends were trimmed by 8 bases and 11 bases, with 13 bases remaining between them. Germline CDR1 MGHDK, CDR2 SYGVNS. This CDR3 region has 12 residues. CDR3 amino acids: CASQDQGPPLHF. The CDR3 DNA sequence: TGTGCCAGCCAAGATCAGGGTCCACCCCTCCACTTT.

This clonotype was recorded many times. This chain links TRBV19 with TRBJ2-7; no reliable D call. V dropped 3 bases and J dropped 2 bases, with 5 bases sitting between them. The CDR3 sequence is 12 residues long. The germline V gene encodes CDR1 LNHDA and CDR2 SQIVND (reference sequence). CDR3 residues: CASSIPPYEQYF. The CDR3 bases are TGTGCCAGTAGTATCCCGCCCTACGAGCAGTACTTC. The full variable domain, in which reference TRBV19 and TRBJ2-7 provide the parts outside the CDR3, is DGGITQSPKYLFRKEGQNVTLSCEQNLNHDAMYWYRQDPGQGLRLIYYSQIVNDFQKGDIAEGYSVSREKKESFPLTVTSAQKNPTAFYLCASSIPPYEQYFGPGTRLTVT.

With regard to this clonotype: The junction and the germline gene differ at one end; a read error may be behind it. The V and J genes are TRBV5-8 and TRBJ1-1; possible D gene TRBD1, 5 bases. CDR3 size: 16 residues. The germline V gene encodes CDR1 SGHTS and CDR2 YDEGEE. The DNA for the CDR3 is TGCGCCAGCAGCCACCCCTCGACAGCCCAAACTGCTGAAGCTTTCTTT. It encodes CASSHPSTAQTAEAFF.

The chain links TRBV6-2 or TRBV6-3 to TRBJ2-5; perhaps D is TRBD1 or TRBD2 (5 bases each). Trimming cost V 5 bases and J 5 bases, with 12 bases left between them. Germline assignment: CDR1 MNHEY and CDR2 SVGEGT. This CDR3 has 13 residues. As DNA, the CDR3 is TGTGCCAGCAGTGAAGGGACGGGGGAGACCCAGTACTTC. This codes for CASSEGTGETQYF.

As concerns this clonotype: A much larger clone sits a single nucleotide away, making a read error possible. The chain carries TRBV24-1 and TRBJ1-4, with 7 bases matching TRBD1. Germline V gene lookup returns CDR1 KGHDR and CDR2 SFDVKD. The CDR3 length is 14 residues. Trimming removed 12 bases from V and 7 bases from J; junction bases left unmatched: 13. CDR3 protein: CAPRDRDGSEKLFF. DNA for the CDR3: TGTGCCCCACGAGACAGGGATGGGAGTGAAAAACTGTTTTTT.

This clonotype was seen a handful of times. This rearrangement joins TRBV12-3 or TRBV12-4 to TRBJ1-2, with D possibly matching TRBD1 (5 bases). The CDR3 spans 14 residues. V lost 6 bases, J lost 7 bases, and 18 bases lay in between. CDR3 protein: CASSVEGQSGGYTF. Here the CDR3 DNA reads TGTGCCAGCAGCGTAGAGGGGCAAAGTGGTGGCTACACCTTC.

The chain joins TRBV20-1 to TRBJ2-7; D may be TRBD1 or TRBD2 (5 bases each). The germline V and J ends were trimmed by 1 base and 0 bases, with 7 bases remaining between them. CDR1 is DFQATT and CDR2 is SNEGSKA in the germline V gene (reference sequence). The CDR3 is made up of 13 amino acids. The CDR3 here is CSARGGTSYEQYF. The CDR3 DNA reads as TGCAGTGCTAGAGGGGGGACCTCCTACGAGCAGTACTTC.

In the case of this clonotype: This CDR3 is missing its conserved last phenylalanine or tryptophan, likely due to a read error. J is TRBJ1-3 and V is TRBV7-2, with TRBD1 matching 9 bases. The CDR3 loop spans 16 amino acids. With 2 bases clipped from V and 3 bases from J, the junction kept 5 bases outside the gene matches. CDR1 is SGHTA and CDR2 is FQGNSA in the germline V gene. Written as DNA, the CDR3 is TGTGCCAGCAGCTTATTACAGGGGGCGCTTGGAAACACCATATATCTT. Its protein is CASSLLQGALGNTIYL.

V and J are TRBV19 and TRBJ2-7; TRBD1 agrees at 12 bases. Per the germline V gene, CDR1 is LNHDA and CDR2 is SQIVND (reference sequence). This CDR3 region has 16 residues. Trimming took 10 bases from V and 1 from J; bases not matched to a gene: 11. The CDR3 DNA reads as TGTGCCACCTCCCCCCAGGGACAGGGGGCATCCTACGAGCAGTACTTC. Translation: CATSPQGQGASYEQYF. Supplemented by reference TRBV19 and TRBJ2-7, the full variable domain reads DGGITQSPKYLFRKEGQNVTLSCEQNLNHDAMYWYRQDPGQGLRLIYYSQIVNDFQKGDIAEGYSVSREKKESFPLTVTSAQKNPTAFYLCATSPQGQGASYEQYFGPGTRLTVT.

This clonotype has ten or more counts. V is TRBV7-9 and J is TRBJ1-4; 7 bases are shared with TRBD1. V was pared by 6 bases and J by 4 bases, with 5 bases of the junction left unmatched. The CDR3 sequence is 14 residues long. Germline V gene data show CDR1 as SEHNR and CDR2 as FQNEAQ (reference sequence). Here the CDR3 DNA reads TGTGCCAGCAGTTTGGACAGGAATAATGAAAAACTGTTTTTT. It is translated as CASSLDRNNEKLFF.

CDR3 sequence: CAISGGRDKSEAFF. The DNA for the CDR3 is TGTGCCATCAGTGGGGGACGGGATAAATCTGAAGCTTTCTTT. V is TRBV10-3 and J is TRBJ1-1; D perhaps matches TRBD1 (5 bases). With 4 bases removed from V and 6 bases from J, the gap between germline ends came to 15 bases. CDR1 and CDR2 from the germline V gene are ENHRY and SYGVKD. This CDR3 contains 14 residues.

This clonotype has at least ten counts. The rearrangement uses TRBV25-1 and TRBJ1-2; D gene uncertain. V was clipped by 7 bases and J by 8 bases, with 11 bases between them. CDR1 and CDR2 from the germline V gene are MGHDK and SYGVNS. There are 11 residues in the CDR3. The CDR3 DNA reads TGTGCCAGCACTGACTTAGGAGGCTACACCTTC. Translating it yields CASTDLGGYTF.

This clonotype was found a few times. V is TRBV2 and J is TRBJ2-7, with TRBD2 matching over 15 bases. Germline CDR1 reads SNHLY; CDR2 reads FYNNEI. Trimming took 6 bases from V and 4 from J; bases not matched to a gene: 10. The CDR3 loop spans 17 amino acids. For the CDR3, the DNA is TGTGCCAGCAGCGGACTAGCGGGAGGGACGAAGGCGTACGAGCAGTACTTC. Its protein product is CASSGLAGGTKAYEQYF.

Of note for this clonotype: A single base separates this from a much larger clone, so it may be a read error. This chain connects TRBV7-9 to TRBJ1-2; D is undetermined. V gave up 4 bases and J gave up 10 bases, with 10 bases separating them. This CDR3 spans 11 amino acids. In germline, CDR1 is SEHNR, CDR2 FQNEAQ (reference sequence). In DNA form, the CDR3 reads TGTGCCAGCAGCTCACTGGGTGTCTACACCTTC. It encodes CASSSLGVYTF.

Here the CDR3 reads CSVEGQGPGDTDTQYF. The CDR3 bases are TGCAGCGTTGAAGGACAGGGCCCTGGTGACACAGATACGCAGTATTTT. The chain couples TRBV29-1 to TRBJ2-3; 7 bases are shared with TRBD1. From germline, CDR1 is SQVTM and CDR2 ANQGSEA. The trim removed 1 base at V and 2 bases at J, leaving 9 bases unmatched. The CDR3 sequence is 16 residues long.

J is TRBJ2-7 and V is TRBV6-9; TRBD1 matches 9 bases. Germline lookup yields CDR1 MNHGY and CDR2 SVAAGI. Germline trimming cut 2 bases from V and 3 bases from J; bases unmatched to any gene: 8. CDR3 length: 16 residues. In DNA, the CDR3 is TGTGCCAGCAGTTATCCGGGACAGGGTCCCTTCTACGAGCAGTACTTC. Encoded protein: CASSYPGQGPFYEQYF.

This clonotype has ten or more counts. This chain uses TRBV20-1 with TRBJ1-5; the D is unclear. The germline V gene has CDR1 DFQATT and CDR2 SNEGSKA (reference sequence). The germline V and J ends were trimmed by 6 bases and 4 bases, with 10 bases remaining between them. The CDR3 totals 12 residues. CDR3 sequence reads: CSALPRNQPQHF. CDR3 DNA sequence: TGCAGTGCCCTTCCTCGGAATCAGCCCCAGCATTTT.

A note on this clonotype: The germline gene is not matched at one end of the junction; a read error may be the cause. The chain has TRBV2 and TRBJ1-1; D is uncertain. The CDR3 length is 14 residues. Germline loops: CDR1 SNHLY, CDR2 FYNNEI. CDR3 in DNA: TGTGCCAGCAGTGAATTGCGTGTGTGGACTGGAGCTTTCTTT. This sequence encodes CASSELRVWTGAFF.

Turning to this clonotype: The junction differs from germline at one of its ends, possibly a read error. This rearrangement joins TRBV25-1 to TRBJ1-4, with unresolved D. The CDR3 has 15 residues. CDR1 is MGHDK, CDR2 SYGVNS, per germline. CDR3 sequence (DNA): TGTACCAGCAGAGATTACCCGGGCACTAATGAAAAACTGTTTTTT. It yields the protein CTSRDYPGTNEKLFF.

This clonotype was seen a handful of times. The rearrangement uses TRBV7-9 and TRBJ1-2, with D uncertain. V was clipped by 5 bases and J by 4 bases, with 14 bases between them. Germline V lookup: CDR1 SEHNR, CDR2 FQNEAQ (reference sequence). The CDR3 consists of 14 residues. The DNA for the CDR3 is TGTGCCAGCAGCCAACCCGGGCCCAGCTATGGCTACACCTTC. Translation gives CASSQPGPSYGYTF. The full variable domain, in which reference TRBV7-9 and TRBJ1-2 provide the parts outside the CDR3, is DTGVSQNPRHKITKRGQNVTFRCDPISEHNRLYWYRQTLGQGPEFLTYFQNEAQLEKSRLLSDRFSAERPKGSFSTLEIQRTEQGDSAMYLCASSQPGPSYGYTFGSGTRLTVV.

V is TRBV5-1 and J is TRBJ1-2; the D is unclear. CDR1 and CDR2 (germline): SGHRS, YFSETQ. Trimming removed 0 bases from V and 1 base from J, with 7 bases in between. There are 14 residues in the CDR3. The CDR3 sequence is CASSLDSVNYGYTF. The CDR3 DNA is TGCGCCAGCAGCTTGGACAGCGTTAACTATGGCTACACCTTC.

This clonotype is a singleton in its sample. This chain's CDR3 is CSQVPGQGNQPQHF. CDR3 DNA sequence: TGCAGCCAAGTGCCGGGACAGGGGAATCAGCCCCAGCATTTT. The chain couples TRBV29-1 to TRBJ1-5; TRBD1 matches at 10 bases. The CDR3 totals 14 residues. Looked up from germline, CDR1 is SQVTM and CDR2 is ANQGSEA. V trimming: 8 bases; J trimming: 4 bases; junction bases outside the gene matches: 8.

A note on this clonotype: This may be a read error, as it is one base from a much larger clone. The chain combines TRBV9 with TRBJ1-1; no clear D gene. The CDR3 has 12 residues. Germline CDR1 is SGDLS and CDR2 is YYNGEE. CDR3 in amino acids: CASSEESGEAVF. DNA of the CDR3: TGTGCCAGCAGCGAAGAGAGCGGTGAAGCTGTCTTT.

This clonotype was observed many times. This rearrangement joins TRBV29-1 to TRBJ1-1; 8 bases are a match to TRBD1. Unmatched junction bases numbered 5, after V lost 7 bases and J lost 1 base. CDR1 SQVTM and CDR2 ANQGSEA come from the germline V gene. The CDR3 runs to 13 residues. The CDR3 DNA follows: TGCAGCGCTAAGGGACAGGCGAACACTGAAGCTTTCTTT. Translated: CSAKGQANTEAFF.

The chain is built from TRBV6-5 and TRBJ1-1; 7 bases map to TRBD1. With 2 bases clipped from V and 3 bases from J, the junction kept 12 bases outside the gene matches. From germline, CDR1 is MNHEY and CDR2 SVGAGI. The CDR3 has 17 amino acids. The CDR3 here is CASSYELSGGRDTEAFF. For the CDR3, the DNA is TGTGCCAGCAGTTACGAATTATCAGGGGGGAGGGACACTGAAGCTTTCTTT.